Shown below are 32 T cell receptor beta chains from a single sample sequenced in a study of blood T cells in healthy people across ages. The use of a sample-barcoded 5' primer and a J-beta primer mix characterized a second PCR of roughly 7 to 12 cycles. TCRdb called the 5' RACE reads again in MiXCR, with one record for every CDR3 protein. The sample lists roughly 800,000 distinct CDR3 sequences; 58% were seen once. Sequencing was done on a sample of blood. The receptors here all came from a man aged 25 to 45 in good health.

The genes are TRBV20-1 and TRBJ2-1, with a tentative D call TRBD2 (5 bases). The V end was cut by 4 bases, the J end by 8 bases, with 18 bases between. CDR3 length equals 14 residues. Germline loops: CDR1 DFQATT, CDR2 SNEGSKA (reference sequence). CDR3 amino acids: CSAIGGSAIHEQFF. The CDR3 DNA sequence: TGCAGTGCTATTGGCGGGTCGGCCATCCATGAGCAGTTCTTC.

The rearrangement joins TRBV15 to TRBJ2-1; a possible D gene is TRBD2 (5 bases). CDR3 length equals 14 residues. Germline lookup yields CDR1 LNHNV and CDR2 YYDKDF (reference sequence). Trimming took 5 bases from V and 4 from J, leaving 12 bases between them. CDR3 region: CATSPHEGYNEQFF. CDR3 bases: TGTGCCACCAGCCCCCACGAGGGTTACAATGAGCAGTTCTTC.

The chain is built from TRBV20-1 and TRBJ1-6; D is unresolved. This CDR3 has 14 amino acids. V was shortened by 3 bases and J by 0 bases, with 6 bases between the two germline ends. Germline values: CDR1 DFQATT, CDR2 SNEGSKA (reference sequence). The CDR3 DNA reads TGCAGTGCTAGGGCGAGCTCCTATAATTCACCCCTCCACTTT. Its translation is CSARASSYNSPLHF.

The chain is built from TRBV20-1 and TRBJ1-2, with D possibly being TRBD1 (5 bases). Germline CDR1 DFQATT, CDR2 SNEGSKA (reference sequence). This CDR3 contains 14 residues. Trimming removed 3 bases at V and 4 bases at J, with 15 bases between. The CDR3 DNA reads TGCAGTGCTAGCGATGTGTCGCAGGGCTATGGCTACACCTTC. Its protein is CSASDVSQGYGYTF.

The table lists this clonotype with a few counts. V and J are TRBV29-1 and TRBJ2-3, with no clear D. The V end lost 4 bases, the J end lost 4 bases, and 9 bases lay between the germline ends. The CDR3 contains 12 residues. The germline gives CDR1 SQVTM, CDR2 ANQGSEA. CDR3 amino acids: CSVGPTPDTQYF. DNA for the CDR3: TGCAGCGTTGGACCGACTCCAGATACGCAGTATTTT.

The J gene is TRBJ2-7, the V gene TRBV6-2 or TRBV6-3; D may be TRBD1 or TRBD2 (5 bases each). Trimming pared 8 bases from V and 2 bases from J, leaving 19 bases between. The CDR3 totals 15 residues. The germline gives CDR1 MNHEY, CDR2 SVGEGT. The CDR3 nucleotides are TGTGCCAGCCATTTTAGGTCGGGGCAGGCCTACGAGCAGTACTTC. Protein: CASHFRSGQAYEQYF.

Here the CDR3 DNA reads TGCAGCGTTGATCGATCGTACAATGAGCAGTACTTC. It is translated as CSVDRSYNEQYF. This chain connects TRBV29-1 to TRBJ2-7; D not certain. Germline CDR1 SQVTM, CDR2 ANQGSEA. V was pared by 3 bases and J by 7 bases, with 13 bases between. The CDR3 contains 12 residues.

V is TRBV20-1 and J is TRBJ2-7, with TRBD2 matching 10 bases. The germline gives CDR1 DFQATT, CDR2 SNEGSKA (reference sequence). The junction had 10 bases not matched to a gene; V was cut back by 5 bases and J by 6 bases. The CDR3 consists of 14 residues. The CDR3 spells CSAPGKREGREQYF. The CDR3 DNA is TGCAGTGCTCCGGGAAAGCGGGAGGGCCGCGAGCAGTACTTC.

CDR3 amino acids: CSAPTLNTDTQYF. CDR3 bases: TGCAGTGCGCCGACACTGAACACAGATACGCAGTATTTT. The chain links TRBV20-1 to TRBJ2-3; D is undetermined. From germline, CDR1 is DFQATT and CDR2 SNEGSKA (reference sequence). Trimming took 6 bases from V and 2 from J, leaving 12 bases between them. CDR3 length equals 13 residues.

This rearrangement joins TRBV7-3 to TRBJ2-2; a possible D gene is TRBD2 (6 bases). This CDR3 comprises 16 residues. Trimming pared 1 base from V and 5 bases from J, leaving 14 bases between. CDR1 and CDR2 from the germline V gene are SGHTA and FQGTGA. CDR3 bases: TGTGCCAGCAGCTTAAATCAGCCGGGGGAAACCGGGGAGCTGTTTTTT. Protein sequence: CASSLNQPGETGELFF.

The chain carries TRBV12-3 or TRBV12-4 and TRBJ1-5; D not resolved. The V gene lost 6 bases and the J gene lost 2 bases, with 11 bases spanning the gap. This CDR3 spans 14 amino acids. Here the CDR3 reads CASRGTVGNQPQHF. CDR3 nucleotide sequence: TGTGCCAGCAGGGGTACAGTTGGCAATCAGCCCCAGCATTTT.

A few counts support this clonotype. This sequence joins TRBV2 and TRBJ2-1; D is perhaps TRBD2 (5 bases). Per germline, CDR1 SNHLY and CDR2 FYNNEI. The CDR3 has 14 amino acids. V lost 4 bases, J lost 7 bases, and 14 bases lay in between. This CDR3 is CASSAIRGDNEQFF. The CDR3 DNA is TGTGCCAGCAGTGCCATCCGGGGTGATAATGAGCAGTTCTTC.

The gene calls are TRBV20-1 and TRBJ2-5; D remains ambiguous. V lost 6 bases and J 0 bases, leaving 5 bases between the germline ends. Germline V gives CDR1 DFQATT, CDR2 SNEGSKA (reference sequence). The CDR3 is made up of 11 amino acids. The CDR3 sequence: CSAGNQETQYF. The CDR3 DNA is TGCAGTGCGGGGAACCAAGAGACCCAGTACTTC.

This clonotype was detected only a few times. The chain uses TRBV20-1 and TRBJ2-4; D gene unclear. The germline V gene encodes CDR1 DFQATT and CDR2 SNEGSKA (reference sequence). V was clipped by 3 bases and J by 1 base, with 7 bases between them. There are 13 residues in the CDR3. DNA for the CDR3: TGCAGTGCTAGTGCCTCGGCCAAAAACATTCAGTACTTC. This sequence encodes CSASASAKNIQYF.

A few counts support this clonotype. The V call is TRBV4-2, the J call TRBJ2-5; perhaps TRBD2 as D (6 bases). The V end was cut by 2 bases, the J end by 11 bases, with 24 bases between. The V gene's germline CDR1 is LGHNA and CDR2 YNFKEQ. The CDR3 is 16 amino acids. The CDR3: CASSQSEGGQNNEQYF. Written as DNA, the CDR3 is TGTGCCAGCAGCCAATCGGAGGGAGGCCAAAACAATGAGCAGTACTTC.

This sequence joins TRBV7-2 and TRBJ2-1; D is possibly TRBD2 (6 bases). Germline V gives CDR1 SGHTA, CDR2 FQGNSA. V was clipped by 2 bases and J by 3 bases, with 11 bases between them. The CDR3 runs 15 residues. CDR3 nucleotide sequence: TGTGCCAGCAGCTTAAATCAGGAGGGCTACAATGAGCAGTTCTTC. Translation gives CASSLNQEGYNEQFF.

CDR3 amino acids: CASSQDRSGTSYEQYF. The DNA for the CDR3 is TGCGCCAGCAGCCAAGATAGAAGCGGGACCTCCTACGAGCAGTACTTC. This chain links TRBV4-3 with TRBJ2-7; TRBD2 agrees at 7 bases. Germline V CDR1 and CDR2: LGHNA, YSLEER. The J segment lost 0 bases and the V segment lost 0 bases, leaving 5 bases of the junction unmatched. The CDR3 runs to 16 residues.

This clonotype has just a few counts. At one boundary the junction diverges from the germline segment, which might be a read error. This rearrangement joins TRBV20-1 to TRBJ1-5; 8 bases match TRBD1. CDR1 is DFQATT, CDR2 SNEGSKA, per germline (reference sequence). The CDR3 has 13 amino acids. The CDR3 DNA is TGCAGTGCTACCCAGGGGGCTGGAGAGACCCAGTACTTT. Encoded protein: CSATQGAGETQYF.

V usage is TRBV6-2 or TRBV6-3 and J usage is TRBJ2-1, with 9 bases fitting TRBD1. CDR3 length equals 15 residues. The germline CDR1 and CDR2 sequences are MNHEY and SVGEGT. Trimming cost V 0 bases and J 6 bases; bases outside gene matches: 3. CDR3 sequence: CASSYSGTGLNEQFF. The CDR3 nucleotides read TGTGCCAGCAGTTACTCCGGGACAGGGCTCAATGAGCAGTTCTTC.

This chain connects TRBV5-8 to TRBJ1-5; D gene uncertain. V lost 4 bases to trimming and J lost 6 bases, with 14 bases between them. The CDR3 extends over 14 amino acids. Germline CDR1 SGHTS, CDR2 YDEGEE. The CDR3 DNA sequence: TGTGCCAGCAGCCCGTACCCCTCCACTCAGCCCCAGCATTTT. Its protein is CASSPYPSTQPQHF.

The CDR3 is CASSPLGFTYEQYF. CDR3 nucleotides: TGTGCCAGCAGCCCCTTGGGTTTCACCTACGAGCAGTACTTC. The rearrangement joins TRBV27 to TRBJ2-7; D is unresolved. Germline CDR1 and CDR2: MNHEY and SMNVEV (reference sequence). V lost 6 bases and J 2 bases, leaving 14 bases between the germline ends. CDR3 length equals 14 residues.

This clonotype was detected only a few times. The chain employs TRBV9 and TRBJ2-1; a weak D match, TRBD1 (5 bases). CDR3 length equals 15 residues. Between the trimmed V and J ends, which lost 2 bases and 8 bases, there was a span of 17 bases. The germline V gene encodes CDR1 SGDLS and CDR2 YYNGEE. As DNA, the CDR3 is TGTGCCAGCAGCGTTGGACATACGGCGACGGATGAGCAGTTCTTC. Translation: CASSVGHTATDEQFF.

This chain uses TRBV5-5 with TRBJ2-1; D ambiguous. In germline, CDR1 is SGHKS, CDR2 YYEKEE (reference sequence). The CDR3 covers 14 residues. V was shortened by 1 base and J by 8 bases, with 13 bases between the two germline ends. The CDR3 loop reads CASSLSGFRHEQFF. DNA for the CDR3: TGTGCCAGCAGCTTGTCTGGGTTTCGTCATGAGCAGTTCTTC.

The chain recombines TRBV20-1 with TRBJ1-6; possible D gene TRBD1, 5 bases. The CDR3 totals 11 residues. Per the germline V gene, CDR1 is DFQATT and CDR2 is SNEGSKA (reference sequence). V was trimmed by 3 bases and J by 12 bases, leaving 9 bases between them. The CDR3 loop is CSARSGGPLHF. CDR3 in DNA: TGCAGTGCTAGGTCGGGGGGACCCCTCCACTTT.

This chain uses TRBV27 with TRBJ2-5; D unresolved. The CDR3 has 13 amino acids. Trimming removed 5 bases at V and 11 bases at J, with 18 bases between. Germline CDR1 reads MNHEY; CDR2 reads SMNVEV (reference sequence). In DNA form, the CDR3 reads TGTGCCAGCAGTGTAGGCCCCAACAATGAGCAGTACTTC. It encodes CASSVGPNNEQYF.

This chain links TRBV24-1 with TRBJ1-5; D may be TRBD1 (5 bases). Germline-derived CDR1 and CDR2 are KGHDR and SFDVKD. Trimming pared 9 bases from V and 5 bases from J, leaving 13 bases between. The CDR3 has 13 residues. The CDR3 bases are TGTGCCACCGGACGGGACGGTGATCAGCCCCAGCATTTT. Translating gives CATGRDGDQPQHF.

The chain recombines TRBV5-1 with TRBJ2-7, with 10 bases lining up with TRBD2. The better agreement between TRBJ2-1 and the DNA end casts doubt on the J call. The CDR3 has 15 amino acids. The germline V gene has CDR1 SGHRS and CDR2 YFSETQ. CDR3 DNA: TGCGCCAGCAGCCCTGCTAGCGGGAGTGGCAATGAGCAGTTCTTC. Its protein product is CASSPASGSGNEQFF.

This rearrangement joins TRBV20-1 to TRBJ1-1; D not resolved. Per germline, CDR1 DFQATT and CDR2 SNEGSKA (reference sequence). The CDR3 sequence is 14 residues long. The V end lost 2 bases, the J end lost 0 bases, and 10 bases lay between the germline ends. CDR3 coding DNA: TGCAGTGCTAGATCTAGCAGGTTGAACACTGAAGCTTTCTTT. The encoded protein is CSARSSRLNTEAFF.

With respect to this clonotype: A read error may produce the germline difference seen at one junction end. V and J are TRBV5-6 and TRBJ2-2; D is undetermined. The CDR3 spans 15 residues. Germline V gives CDR1 SGHDT, CDR2 YYEEEE. CDR3 sequence reads: CAGSLALGLPGELFF. CDR3 bases: TGTGCCGGCAGCTTGGCCCTCGGGTTGCCCGGGGAGCTGTTTTTT.

Of note for this clonotype: Since a much larger clone is just one base distant, this may be a read error. The rearrangement uses TRBV20-1 and TRBJ2-1; 11 bases are shared with TRBD2. The CDR3 is made up of 15 amino acids. Germline-derived CDR1 and CDR2 are DFQATT and SNEGSKA (reference sequence). CDR3 sequence (DNA): TGCGGTGCTAGAAGTAGCGGGGGGGCCTACAATGAGCAGTTCTTC. It codes for CGARSSGGAYNEQFF.

Only a few counts were recorded for this clonotype. The V and J genes are TRBV29-1 and TRBJ2-1, with a possible D match to TRBD2 (5 bases). Germline CDR1 and CDR2: SQVTM and ANQGSEA. The length of the CDR3 is 13 residues. Trimming took 5 bases from V and 6 from J, leaving 14 bases between them. CDR3 residues: CSVRGVGLNEQFF. The CDR3 nucleotides are TGCAGCGTTCGGGGTGTGGGTCTCAATGAGCAGTTCTTC.

The V call is TRBV5-8, the J call TRBJ2-7, with D unresolved. CDR1 and CDR2 (germline): SGHTS, YDEGEE. This CDR3 is built from 8 residues. V shed 8 bases and J shed 10 bases, with 7 bases lying between them. For the CDR3, the DNA is TGTGCCAGTCGATCCCAGTACTTC. Its translation is CASRSQYF.